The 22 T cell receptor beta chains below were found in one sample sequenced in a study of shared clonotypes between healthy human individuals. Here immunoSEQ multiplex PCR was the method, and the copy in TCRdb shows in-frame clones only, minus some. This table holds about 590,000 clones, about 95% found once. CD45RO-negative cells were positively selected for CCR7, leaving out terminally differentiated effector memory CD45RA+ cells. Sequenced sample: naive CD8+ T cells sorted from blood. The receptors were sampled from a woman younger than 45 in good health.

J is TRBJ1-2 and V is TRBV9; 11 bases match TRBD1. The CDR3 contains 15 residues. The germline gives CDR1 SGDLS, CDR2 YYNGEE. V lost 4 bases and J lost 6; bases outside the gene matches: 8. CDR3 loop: CASSPRTGGYDGYTF. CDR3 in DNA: TGTGCCAGCAGCCCTCGGACAGGGGGCTATGATGGCTACACCTTC.

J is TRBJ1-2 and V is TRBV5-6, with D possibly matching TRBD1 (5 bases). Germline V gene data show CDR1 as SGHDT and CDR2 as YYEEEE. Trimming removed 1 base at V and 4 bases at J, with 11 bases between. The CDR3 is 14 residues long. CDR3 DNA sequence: TGTGCCAGCAGCTTGCCGGGGACCGCCTATGGCTACACCTTC. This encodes CASSLPGTAYGYTF.

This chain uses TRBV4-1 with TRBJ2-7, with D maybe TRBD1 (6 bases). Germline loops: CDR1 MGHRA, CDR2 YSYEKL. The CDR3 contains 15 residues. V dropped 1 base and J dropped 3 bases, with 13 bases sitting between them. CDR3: CASSQGRDTLYEQYF. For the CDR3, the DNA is TGCGCCAGCAGCCAAGGCCGGGACACACTCTACGAGCAGTACTTC.

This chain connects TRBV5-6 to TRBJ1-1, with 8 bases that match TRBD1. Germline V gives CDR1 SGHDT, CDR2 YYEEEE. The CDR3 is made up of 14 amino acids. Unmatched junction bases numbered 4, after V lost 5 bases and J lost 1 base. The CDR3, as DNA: TGTGCCAGCAGACCAGGACAGGGGAACACTGAAGCTTTCTTT. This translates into CASRPGQGNTEAFF. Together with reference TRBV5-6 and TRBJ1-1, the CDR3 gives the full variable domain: DAGVTQSPTHLIKTRGQQVTLRCSPKSGHDTVSWYQQALGQGPQFIFQYYEEEERQRGNFPDRFSGHQFPNYSSELNVNALLLGDSALYLCASRPGQGNTEAFFGQGTRLTVV.

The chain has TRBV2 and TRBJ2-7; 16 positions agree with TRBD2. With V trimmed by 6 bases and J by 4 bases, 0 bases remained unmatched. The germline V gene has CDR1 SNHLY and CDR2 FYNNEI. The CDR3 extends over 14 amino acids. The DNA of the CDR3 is TGTGCCAGCAGGGGACTAGCGGGAGGGTACGAGCAGTACTTC. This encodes CASRGLAGGYEQYF.

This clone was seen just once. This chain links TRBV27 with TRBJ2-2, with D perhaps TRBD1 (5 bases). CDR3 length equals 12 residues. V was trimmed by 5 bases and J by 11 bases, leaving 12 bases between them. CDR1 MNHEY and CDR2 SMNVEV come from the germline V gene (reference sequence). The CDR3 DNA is TGTGCCAGCAGTCCAGGGTGGGGAGAGCTGTTTTTT. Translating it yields CASSPGWGELFF.

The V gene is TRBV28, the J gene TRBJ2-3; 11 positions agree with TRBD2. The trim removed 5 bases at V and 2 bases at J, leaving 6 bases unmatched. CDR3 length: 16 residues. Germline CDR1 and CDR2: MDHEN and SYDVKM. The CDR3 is CASSRELAGDTDTQYF. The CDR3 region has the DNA TGTGCCAGCAGTAGAGAACTAGCGGGGGACACAGATACGCAGTATTTT.

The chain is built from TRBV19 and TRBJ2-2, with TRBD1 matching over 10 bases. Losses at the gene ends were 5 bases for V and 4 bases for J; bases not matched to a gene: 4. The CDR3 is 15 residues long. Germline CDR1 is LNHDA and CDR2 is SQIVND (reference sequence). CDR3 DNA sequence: TGTGCCAGTAGTGCCTGGACAGGGGGCACCGGGGAGCTGTTTTTT. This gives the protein CASSAWTGGTGELFF.

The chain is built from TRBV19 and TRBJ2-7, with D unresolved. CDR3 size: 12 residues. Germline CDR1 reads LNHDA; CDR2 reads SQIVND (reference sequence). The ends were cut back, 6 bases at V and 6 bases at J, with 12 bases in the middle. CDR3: CASSPRSGEQYF. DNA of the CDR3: TGTGCCAGTAGCCCCCGTTCGGGCGAGCAGTACTTC.

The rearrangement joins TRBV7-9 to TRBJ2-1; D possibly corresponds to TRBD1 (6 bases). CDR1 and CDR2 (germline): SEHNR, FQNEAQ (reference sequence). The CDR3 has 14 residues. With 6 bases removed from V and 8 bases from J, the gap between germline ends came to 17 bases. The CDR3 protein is CASRGDTLSDEQFF. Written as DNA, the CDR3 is TGTGCCAGCAGAGGGGACACCCTATCGGATGAGCAGTTCTTC.

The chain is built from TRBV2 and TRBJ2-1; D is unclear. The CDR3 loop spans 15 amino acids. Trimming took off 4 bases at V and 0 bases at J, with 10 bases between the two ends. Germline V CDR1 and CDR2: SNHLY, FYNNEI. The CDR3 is CASSVGARSYNEQFF. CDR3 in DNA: TGTGCCAGCAGTGTAGGAGCTCGCTCCTACAATGAGCAGTTCTTC.

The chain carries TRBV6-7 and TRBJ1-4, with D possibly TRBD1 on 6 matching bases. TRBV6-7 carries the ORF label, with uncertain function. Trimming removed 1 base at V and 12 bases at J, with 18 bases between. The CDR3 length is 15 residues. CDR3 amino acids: CASSYFTGGGSQLFF. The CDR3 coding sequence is TGTGCCAGCAGTTACTTTACAGGTGGGGGCTCCCAACTGTTTTTT.

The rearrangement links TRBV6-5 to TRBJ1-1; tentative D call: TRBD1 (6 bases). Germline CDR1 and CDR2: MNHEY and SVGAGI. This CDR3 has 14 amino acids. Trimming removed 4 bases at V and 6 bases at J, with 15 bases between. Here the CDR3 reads CASSWDILGAEAFF. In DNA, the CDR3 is TGTGCCAGCAGTTGGGACATTCTAGGGGCTGAAGCTTTCTTT.

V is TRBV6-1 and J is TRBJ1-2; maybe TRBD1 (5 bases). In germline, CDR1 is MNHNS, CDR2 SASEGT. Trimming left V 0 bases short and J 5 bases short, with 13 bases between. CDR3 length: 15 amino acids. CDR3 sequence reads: CASSEAVTGGYGYTF. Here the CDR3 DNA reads TGTGCCAGCAGTGAAGCGGTTACGGGGGGTTATGGCTACACCTTC.

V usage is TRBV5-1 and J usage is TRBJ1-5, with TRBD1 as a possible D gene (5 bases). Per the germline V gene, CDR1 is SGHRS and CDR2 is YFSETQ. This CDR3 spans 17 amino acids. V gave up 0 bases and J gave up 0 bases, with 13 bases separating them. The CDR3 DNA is TGCGCCAGCAGCTTGGAATTTACGGGGGATAGCAATCAGCCCCAGCATTTT. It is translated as CASSLEFTGDSNQPQHF.

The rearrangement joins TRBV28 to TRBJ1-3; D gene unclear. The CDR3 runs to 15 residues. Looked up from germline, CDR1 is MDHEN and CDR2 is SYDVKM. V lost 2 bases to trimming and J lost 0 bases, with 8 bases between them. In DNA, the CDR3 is TGTGCCAGCAGTTTAATTGGGAGCTCTGGAAACACCATATATTTT. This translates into CASSLIGSSGNTIYF.

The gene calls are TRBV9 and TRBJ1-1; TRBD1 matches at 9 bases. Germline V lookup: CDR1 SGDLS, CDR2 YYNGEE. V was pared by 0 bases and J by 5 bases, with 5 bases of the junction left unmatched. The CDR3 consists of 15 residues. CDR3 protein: CASSVAGTGRTEAFF. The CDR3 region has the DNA TGTGCCAGCAGCGTAGCCGGGACAGGGCGAACTGAAGCTTTCTTT.

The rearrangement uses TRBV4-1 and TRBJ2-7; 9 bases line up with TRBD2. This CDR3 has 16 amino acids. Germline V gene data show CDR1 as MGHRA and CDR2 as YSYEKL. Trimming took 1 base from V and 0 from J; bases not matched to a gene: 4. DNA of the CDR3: TGCGCCAGCAGCCAAGGACTAGCGGATTACTCCTACGAGCAGTACTTC. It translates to CASSQGLADYSYEQYF.

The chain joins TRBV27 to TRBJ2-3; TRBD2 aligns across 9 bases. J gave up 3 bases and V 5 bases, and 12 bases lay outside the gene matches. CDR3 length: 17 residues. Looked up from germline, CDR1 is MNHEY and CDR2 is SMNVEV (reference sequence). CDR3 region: CASSPTLSGSITDTQYF. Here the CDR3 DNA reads TGTGCCAGCAGTCCAACTCTTAGCGGGAGTATAACAGATACGCAGTATTTT.

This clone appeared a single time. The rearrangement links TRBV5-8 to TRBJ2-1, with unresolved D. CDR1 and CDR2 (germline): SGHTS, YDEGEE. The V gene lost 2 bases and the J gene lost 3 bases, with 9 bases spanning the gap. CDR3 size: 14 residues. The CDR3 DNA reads TGTGCCAGCAGCTTTCGCGGTCGCTACAATGAGCAGTTCTTC. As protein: CASSFRGRYNEQFF.

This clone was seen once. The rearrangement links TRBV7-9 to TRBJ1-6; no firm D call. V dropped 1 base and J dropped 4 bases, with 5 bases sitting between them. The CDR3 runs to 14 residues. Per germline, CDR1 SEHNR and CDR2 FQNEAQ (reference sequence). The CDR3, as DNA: TGTGCCAGCAGCTTAGACGAGTATAATTCACCCCTCCACTTT. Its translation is CASSLDEYNSPLHF.

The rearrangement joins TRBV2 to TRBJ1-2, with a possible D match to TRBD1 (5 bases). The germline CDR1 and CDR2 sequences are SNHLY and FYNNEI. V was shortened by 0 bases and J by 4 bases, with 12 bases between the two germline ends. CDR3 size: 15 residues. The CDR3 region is CASSEAGTKRYGYTF. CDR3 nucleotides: TGTGCCAGCAGTGAAGCGGGGACTAAGCGCTATGGCTACACCTTC.